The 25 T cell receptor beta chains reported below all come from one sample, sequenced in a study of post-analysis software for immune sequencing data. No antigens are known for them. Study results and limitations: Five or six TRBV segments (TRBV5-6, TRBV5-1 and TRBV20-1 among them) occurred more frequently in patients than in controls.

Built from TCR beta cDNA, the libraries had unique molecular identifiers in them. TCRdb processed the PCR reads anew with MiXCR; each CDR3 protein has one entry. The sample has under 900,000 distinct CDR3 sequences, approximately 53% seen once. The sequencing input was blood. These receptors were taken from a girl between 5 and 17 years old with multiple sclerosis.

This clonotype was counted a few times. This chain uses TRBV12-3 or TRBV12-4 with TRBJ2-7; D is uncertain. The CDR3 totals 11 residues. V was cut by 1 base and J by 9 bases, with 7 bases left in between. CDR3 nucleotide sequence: TGTGCCAGCAGTTTAGAAAACAGGCAGTACTTC. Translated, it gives CASSLENRQYF.

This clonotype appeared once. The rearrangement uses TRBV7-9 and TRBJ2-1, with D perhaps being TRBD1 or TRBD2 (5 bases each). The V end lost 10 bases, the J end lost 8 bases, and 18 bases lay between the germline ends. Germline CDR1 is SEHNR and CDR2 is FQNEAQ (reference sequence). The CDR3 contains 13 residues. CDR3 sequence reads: CATHGTAPHEQFF. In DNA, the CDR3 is TGTGCCACCCACGGGACCGCCCCTCATGAGCAGTTCTTC.

CDR3 loop: CASSSDRRGLAVDEQYF. The CDR3 nucleotides read TGTGCCAGCAGCTCGGACAGGAGGGGACTAGCGGTCGACGAGCAGTACTTC. The rearrangement uses TRBV5-5 and TRBJ2-5; 11 nucleotides align to TRBD2. The end of the DNA aligns better with TRBJ2-7, so the J call may be wrong. Germline-derived CDR1 and CDR2 are SGHKS and YYEKEE (reference sequence). The CDR3 is 17 amino acids.

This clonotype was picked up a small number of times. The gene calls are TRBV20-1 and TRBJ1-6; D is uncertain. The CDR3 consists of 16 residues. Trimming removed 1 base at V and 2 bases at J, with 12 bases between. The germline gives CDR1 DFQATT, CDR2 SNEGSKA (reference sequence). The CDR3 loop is CSARGHSRTYNSPLHF. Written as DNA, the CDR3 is TGCAGTGCTAGAGGACACTCACGGACCTATAATTCACCCCTCCACTTT.

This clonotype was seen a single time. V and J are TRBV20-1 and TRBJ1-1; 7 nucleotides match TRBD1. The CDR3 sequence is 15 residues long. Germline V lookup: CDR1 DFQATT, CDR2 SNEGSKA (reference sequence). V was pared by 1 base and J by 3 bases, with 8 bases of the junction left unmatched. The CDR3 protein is CSARGLGGGYTEAFF. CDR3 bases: TGCAGTGCTAGAGGTCTCGGAGGGGGCTACACTGAAGCTTTCTTT.

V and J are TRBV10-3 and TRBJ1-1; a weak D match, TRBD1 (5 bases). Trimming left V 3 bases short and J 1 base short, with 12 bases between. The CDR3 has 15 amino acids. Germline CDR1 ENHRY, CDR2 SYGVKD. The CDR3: CAISDEGRGNTEAFF. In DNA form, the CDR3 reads TGTGCCATCAGTGATGAGGGGAGGGGGAACACTGAAGCTTTCTTT.

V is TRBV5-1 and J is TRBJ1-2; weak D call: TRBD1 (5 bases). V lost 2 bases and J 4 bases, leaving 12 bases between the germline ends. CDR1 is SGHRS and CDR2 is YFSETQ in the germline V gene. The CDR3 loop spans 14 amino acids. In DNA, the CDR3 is TGCGCCAGCAGCTTTGGGGACGAGGGCTATGGCTACACCTTC. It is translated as CASSFGDEGYGYTF.

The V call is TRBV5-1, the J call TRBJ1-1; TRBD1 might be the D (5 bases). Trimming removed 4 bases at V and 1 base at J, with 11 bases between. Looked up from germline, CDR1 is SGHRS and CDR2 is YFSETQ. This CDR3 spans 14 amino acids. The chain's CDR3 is CASSQNTGNTEAFF. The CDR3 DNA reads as TGCGCCAGCAGCCAAAACACAGGGAACACTGAAGCTTTCTTT.

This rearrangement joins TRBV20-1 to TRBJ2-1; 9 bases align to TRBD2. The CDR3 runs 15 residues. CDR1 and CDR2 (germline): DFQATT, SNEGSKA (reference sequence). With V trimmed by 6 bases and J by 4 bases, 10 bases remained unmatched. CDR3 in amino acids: CSAKESGRTYNEQFF. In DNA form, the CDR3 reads TGCAGTGCCAAAGAGAGCGGGAGGACTTACAATGAGCAGTTCTTC.

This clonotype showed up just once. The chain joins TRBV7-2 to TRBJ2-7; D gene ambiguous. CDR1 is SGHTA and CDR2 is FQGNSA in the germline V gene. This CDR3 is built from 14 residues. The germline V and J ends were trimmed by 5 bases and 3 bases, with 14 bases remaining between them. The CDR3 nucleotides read TGTACCAGCAGCCCGACACGTATGAACTACGAGCAGTACTTC. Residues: CTSSPTRMNYEQYF. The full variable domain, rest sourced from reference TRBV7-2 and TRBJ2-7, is GAGVSQSPSNKVTEKGKDVELRCDPISGHTALYWYRQSLGQGLEFLIYFQGNSAPDKSGLPSDRFSAERTGGSVSTLTIQRTQQEDSAVYLCTSSPTRMNYEQYFGPGTRLTVT.

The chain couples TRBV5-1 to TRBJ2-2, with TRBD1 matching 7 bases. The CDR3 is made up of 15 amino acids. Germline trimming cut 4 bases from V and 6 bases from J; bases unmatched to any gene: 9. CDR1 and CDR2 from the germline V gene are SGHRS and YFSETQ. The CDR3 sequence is CASSPTGLRAGELFF. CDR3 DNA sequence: TGCGCCAGCAGCCCGACAGGGTTAAGGGCCGGGGAGCTGTTTTTT.

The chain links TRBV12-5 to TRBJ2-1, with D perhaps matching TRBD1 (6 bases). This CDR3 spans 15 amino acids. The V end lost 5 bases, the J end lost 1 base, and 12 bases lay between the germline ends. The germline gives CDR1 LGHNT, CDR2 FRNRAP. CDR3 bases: TGTGCTAGTGGTGCTACAGGGATTTCCTACAATGAGCAGTTCTTC. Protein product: CASGATGISYNEQFF.

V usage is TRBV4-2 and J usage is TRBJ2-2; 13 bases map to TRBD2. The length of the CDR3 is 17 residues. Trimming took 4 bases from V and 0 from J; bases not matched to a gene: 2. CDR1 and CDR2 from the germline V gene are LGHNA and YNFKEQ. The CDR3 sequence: CASSLGLAGANTGELFF. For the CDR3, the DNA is TGTGCCAGCAGCCTCGGACTAGCGGGAGCGAACACCGGGGAGCTGTTTTTT.

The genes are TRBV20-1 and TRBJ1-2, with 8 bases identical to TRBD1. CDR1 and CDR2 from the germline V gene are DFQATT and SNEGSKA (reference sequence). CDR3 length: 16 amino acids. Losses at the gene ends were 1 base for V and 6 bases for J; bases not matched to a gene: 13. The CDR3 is CSARAAQGAPNHGYTF. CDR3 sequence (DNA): TGCAGTGCTAGAGCCGCCCAGGGGGCCCCAAACCATGGCTACACCTTC.

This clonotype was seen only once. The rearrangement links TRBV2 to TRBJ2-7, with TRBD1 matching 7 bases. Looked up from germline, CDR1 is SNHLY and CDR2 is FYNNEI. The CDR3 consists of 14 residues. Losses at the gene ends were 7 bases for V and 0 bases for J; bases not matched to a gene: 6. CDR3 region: CASKGRGSSYEQYF. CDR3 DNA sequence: TGTGCCAGCAAGGGCAGGGGGAGCTCCTACGAGCAGTACTTC.

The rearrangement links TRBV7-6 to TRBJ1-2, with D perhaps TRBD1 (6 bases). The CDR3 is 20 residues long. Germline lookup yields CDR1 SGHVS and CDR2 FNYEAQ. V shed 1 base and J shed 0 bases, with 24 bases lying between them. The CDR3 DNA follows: TGTGCCAGCAGCTTAGAAGCGGGACACCCTACATTGGCGGCTAACTATGGCTACACCTTC. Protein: CASSLEAGHPTLAANYGYTF. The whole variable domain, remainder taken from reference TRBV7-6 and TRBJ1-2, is GAGVSQSPRYKVTKRGQDVALRCDPISGHVSLYWYRQALGQGPEFLTYFNYEAQQDKSGLPNDRFSAERPEGSISTLTIQRTEQRDSAMYRCASSLEAGHPTLAANYGYTFGSGTRLTVV.

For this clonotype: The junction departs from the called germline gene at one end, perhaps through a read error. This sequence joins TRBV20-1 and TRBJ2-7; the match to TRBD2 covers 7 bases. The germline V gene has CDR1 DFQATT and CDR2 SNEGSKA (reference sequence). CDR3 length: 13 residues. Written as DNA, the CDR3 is TGCAGCGCTACTCGACTAGCCGGCTACGAGCAGTACTTC. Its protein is CSATRLAGYEQYF.

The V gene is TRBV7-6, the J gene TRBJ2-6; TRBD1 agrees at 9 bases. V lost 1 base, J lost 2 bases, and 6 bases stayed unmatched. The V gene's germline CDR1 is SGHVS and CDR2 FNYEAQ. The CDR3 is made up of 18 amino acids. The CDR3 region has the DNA TGTGCCAGCAGCTTAGTTTTCGGACAGGGGCCTGGGGCCAACGTCCTGACTTTC. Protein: CASSLVFGQGPGANVLTF.

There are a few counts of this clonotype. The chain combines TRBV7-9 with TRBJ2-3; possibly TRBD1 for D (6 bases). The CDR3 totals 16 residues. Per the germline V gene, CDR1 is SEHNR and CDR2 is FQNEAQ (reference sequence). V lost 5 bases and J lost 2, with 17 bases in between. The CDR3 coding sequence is TGTGCCAGCAGCCCCCAGGGGCGCGGATTCACAGATACGCAGTATTTT. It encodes CASSPQGRGFTDTQYF. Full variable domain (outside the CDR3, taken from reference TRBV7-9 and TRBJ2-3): DTGVSQNPRHKITKRGQNVTFRCDPISEHNRLYWYRQTLGQGPEFLTYFQNEAQLEKSRLLSDRFSAERPKGSFSTLEIQRTEQGDSAMYLCASSPQGRGFTDTQYFGPGTRLTVL.

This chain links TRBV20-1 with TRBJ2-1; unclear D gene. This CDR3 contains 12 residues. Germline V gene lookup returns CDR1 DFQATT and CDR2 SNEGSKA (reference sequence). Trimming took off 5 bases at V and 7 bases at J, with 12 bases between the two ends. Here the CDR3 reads CSAPRRVNEQFF. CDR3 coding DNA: TGCAGTGCTCCTCGTCGAGTTAATGAGCAGTTCTTC.

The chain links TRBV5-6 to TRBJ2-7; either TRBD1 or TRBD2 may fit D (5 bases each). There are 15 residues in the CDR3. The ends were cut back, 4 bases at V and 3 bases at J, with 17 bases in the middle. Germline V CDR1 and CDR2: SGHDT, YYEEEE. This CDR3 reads CASSTMTGQYYEQYF. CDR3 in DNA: TGTGCCAGCAGCACAATGACGGGGCAGTACTACGAGCAGTACTTC.

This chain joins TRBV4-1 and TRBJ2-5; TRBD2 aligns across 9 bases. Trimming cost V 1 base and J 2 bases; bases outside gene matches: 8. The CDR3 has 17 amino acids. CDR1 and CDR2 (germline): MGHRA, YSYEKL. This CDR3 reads CASSQGRSGGQQETQYF. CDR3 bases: TGCGCCAGCAGCCAAGGTCGTAGCGGGGGCCAACAAGAGACCCAGTACTTC.

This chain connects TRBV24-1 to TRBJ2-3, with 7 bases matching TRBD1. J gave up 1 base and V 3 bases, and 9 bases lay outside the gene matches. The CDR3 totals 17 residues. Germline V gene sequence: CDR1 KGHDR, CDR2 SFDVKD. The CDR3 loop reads CATSDPKTGIGTDTQYF. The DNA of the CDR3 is TGTGCCACCAGTGATCCGAAGACAGGGATTGGCACAGATACGCAGTATTTT.

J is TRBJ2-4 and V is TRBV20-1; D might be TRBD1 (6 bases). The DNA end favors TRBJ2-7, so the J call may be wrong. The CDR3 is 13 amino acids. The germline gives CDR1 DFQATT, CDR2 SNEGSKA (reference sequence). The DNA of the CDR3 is TGCAGTGCTAGAGGCCCAGGGGCCTACGAGCAGTACTTC. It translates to CSARGPGAYEQYF.

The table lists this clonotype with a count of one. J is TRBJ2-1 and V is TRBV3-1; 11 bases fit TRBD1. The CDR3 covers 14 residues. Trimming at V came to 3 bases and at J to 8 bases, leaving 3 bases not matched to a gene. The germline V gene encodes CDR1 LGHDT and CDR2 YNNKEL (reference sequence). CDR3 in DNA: TGTGCCAGCAGCCATTCGGGACAGGGGGATGAGCAGTTCTTC. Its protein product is CASSHSGQGDEQFF.